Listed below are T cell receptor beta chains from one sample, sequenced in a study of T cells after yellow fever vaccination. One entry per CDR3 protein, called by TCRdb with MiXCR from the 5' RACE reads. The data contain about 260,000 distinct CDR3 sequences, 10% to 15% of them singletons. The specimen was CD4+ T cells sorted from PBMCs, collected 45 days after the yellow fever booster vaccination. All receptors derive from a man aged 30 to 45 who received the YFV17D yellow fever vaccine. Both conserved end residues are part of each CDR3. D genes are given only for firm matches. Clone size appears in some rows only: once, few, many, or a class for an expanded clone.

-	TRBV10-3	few	CAISVKEGEQYF
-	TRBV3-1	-	CASSQISADTQYF
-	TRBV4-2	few	CASSQALGVDTDTQYF
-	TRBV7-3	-	CASSRSSKGGTGANVLTF
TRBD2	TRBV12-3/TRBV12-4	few	CASSLGGLAEEQYF
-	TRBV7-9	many	CASSLRRDQETQYF
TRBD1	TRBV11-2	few	CASSLSTTGTGVGELFF
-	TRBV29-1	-	CSVERISGEPQHF
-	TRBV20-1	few	CSASDGVGYGYTF
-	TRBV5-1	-	CASSEGGEANEQFF
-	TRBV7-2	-	CASSWRAGGYTF
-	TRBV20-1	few	CSASSPDSTDTQYF
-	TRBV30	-	CAWSGGRYEQYF
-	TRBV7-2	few	CASSFETAEVSPLHF
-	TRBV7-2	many	CASSLGVRETQYF
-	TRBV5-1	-	CASRDATYQETQYF
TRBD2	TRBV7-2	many	CASRLAGSYEQYF
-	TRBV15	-	CATSRARGSTVYNEQFF
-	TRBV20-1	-	CSASLPLAGTGELFF
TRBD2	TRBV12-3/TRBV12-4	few	CASSQTSGSFEQYF
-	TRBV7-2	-	CASSSVGWGTQYF
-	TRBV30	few	CAWSARGEQYF
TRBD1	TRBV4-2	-	CASSQDLLGQGTQYF
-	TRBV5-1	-	CASSSDDEQFF
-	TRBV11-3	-	CASSPYDNVNEQFF
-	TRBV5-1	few	CASSPRDFADTQYF
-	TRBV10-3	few	CATERGGYEQYF
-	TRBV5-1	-	CASSLTETYYEQYF
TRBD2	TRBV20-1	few	CSASLSGGGNEQFF
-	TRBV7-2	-	CASSNYTGNTIYF
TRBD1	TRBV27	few	CASKSLGQGAYEQYF
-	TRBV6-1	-	CASSKRGSNQPQHF
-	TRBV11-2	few	CASSLDPGGMEFF
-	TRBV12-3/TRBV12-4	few	CASSLMDTQYF
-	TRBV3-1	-	CASSQEVSTNEKLFF
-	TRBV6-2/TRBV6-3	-	CASSYSIFEQYF
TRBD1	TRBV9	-	CASSVESGGSYEQYF
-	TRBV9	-	CASSVAGLSPGTDTQYF
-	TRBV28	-	CASRLSGREQFF
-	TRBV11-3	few	CASSWVATGELFF
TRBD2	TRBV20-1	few	CSAREGGVAKNIQYF
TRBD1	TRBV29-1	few	CSVEGQGKASDTQYF
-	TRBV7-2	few	CASSTTGGGSGANVLTF
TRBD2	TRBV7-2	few	CASSPLAGGTGAQYF
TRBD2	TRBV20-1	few	CSARGGSSGRNEQFF
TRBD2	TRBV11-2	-	CASSSIGRGAGLAQGNEQFF